The text below deals with one TCR beta chain. The read stops 3 residues short of the end of the CDR3; the missing end is completed from the germline J gene. This CDR3 is also generated by other DNA sequences in the sample. All participants had a single incident cervical HPV16 infection, and prevalent HPV16 infections were excluded. Average input was around 1,100 ng genomic DNA for immunoSEQ TCR beta CDR3 amplification. Using immunoSEQ multiplex PCR, the repertoire was profiled, and TCRdb retains in-frame clones only, with some absent. With tens of thousands of clones in the sample, the ten largest clones hold approximately 3%. The sample is drawn from a study of T cells in women clearing cervical HPV infection. Whole-study context: Controls gave blood once infection was undetectable; cases at lesion identification.

The CDR3 is 20 residues long. The V gene's germline CDR1 is LNHDA and CDR2 SQIVND (reference sequence). V dropped 2 bases and J dropped 0 bases, with 23 bases sitting between them. The chain is built from TRBV19 and TRBJ1-5; tentatively, D is TRBD1 (5 bases). This receptor was obtained from a woman between 18 and 69 years old with a cervical HPV16 infection that either progressed to CIN3+ or cleared (not recorded which). Sequencing was done on a sample of blood buffy coat. CDR3 amino acids: CASSIRGLGASRYSNQPQHF. CDR3 DNA, as far as it was read: TGTGCCAGTAGTATACGAGGGCTAGGGGCCTCGAGGTATAGCAATCAGCCC.